These T cell receptor beta chains were read from a single sample in a study of blood T cell repertoires in COVID-19. TCRdb keeps only in-frame clones here, not all; method: immunoSEQ multiplex PCR. In the table there are around 80,000 clones, roughly four fifths of which are singletons. Sequenced: peripheral blood. Source of these receptors: a man aged 80 or over with acute or convalescent COVID-19. CDR3s include the opening cysteine and the closing phenylalanine or tryptophan. A D gene is named only where the DNA matches it firmly. Size is omitted from some rows. Given values are once, few, many or a class for expanded clones.

>NA|TRBJ2-2|TRBD1|TRBV6-2/TRBV6-3
TGTGCCAGCAGTGGTGGGACAGTAAACACCGGGGAGCTGTTTTTT
CASSGGTVNTGELFF
>NA|TRBJ2-7|NA|TRBV20-1
TGCAGTGCTAGAAGTGGGCGCGAGCAGTACTTC
CSARSGREQYF
>NA|TRBJ1-5|NA|TRBV18
TGTGCCAGCTCGGGGGGGCAGGGAGCGGGCCAGCCCCAGCATTTT
CASSGGQGAGQPQHF
>NA|TRBJ1-1|NA|TRBV24-1
TGTGCCACCAGTGAATGGGACACCCTGAACACTGAAGCTTTCTTT
CATSEWDTLNTEAFF
>NA|TRBJ1-5|NA|TRBV10-3
TGTGCCATCAGTGAGGGGGGGAATCAGCCCCAGCATTTT
CAISEGGNQPQHF
>NA|TRBJ2-7|TRBD1|TRBV5-1
TGCGCCAGCAGCTTTGACAGGGTTTACGAGCAGTACTTC
CASSFDRVYEQYF
>few|TRBJ1-3|NA|TRBV5-1
TGCGCCAGCAGCAGGAACGGGGGGCCCTCTGGAAACACCATATATTTT
CASSRNGGPSGNTIYF
>NA|TRBJ2-3|NA|TRBV15
TGTGCCACCAGCAGAGAGGGCGCAGATACGCAGTATTTT
CATSREGADTQYF
>NA|TRBJ1-2|TRBD1|TRBV19
TGTGCCAGTAGTTCCGCCGGGACAGGGGCTACCTCGACTTCAGGCTACACCTTC
CASSSAGTGATSTSGYTF
>few|TRBJ1-2|TRBD1|TRBV12-5
TGTGCTAGTGGTTTGCTTGAACAGGGGACCTACACCTTC
CASGLLEQGTYTF
>NA|TRBJ1-2|TRBD1|TRBV5-5
TGTGCCAGCAGCCTCCCGGGACAGGACTTTGTTGATGGCTACACCTTC
CASSLPGQDFVDGYTF
>NA|TRBJ2-2|NA|TRBV2
TGTGCCAGCAGCGCGACAGCCTTCACAAACACCGGGGAGCTGTTTTTT
CASSATAFTNTGELFF
>NA|TRBJ1-5|NA|TRBV21-1
TGTGCCAGCAGCAAAATGGGACAGGGGAATCAGCCCCAGCATTTT
CASSKMGQGNQPQHF
>NA|TRBJ2-7|NA|TRBV6-5
TGTGCCAGCAGAGGGACTGGCACCTACGAGCAGTACTTC
CASRGTGTYEQYF
>NA|TRBJ2-3|NA|TRBV5-4
TGTGCCAGCAGCGCGTCTAGCACAGATACGCAGTATTTT
CASSASSTDTQYF
>NA|TRBJ2-7|NA|TRBV25-1
TGTGCCAGCAGTGAATCCGTCTACGAGCAGTACTTC
CASSESVYEQYF
>NA|TRBJ2-2|TRBD1|TRBV11-3
TGTGCCAGCAGCCACCGACAGGGAATTACCGGGGAGCTGTTTTTT
CASSHRQGITGELFF
>NA|TRBJ2-3|TRBD2|TRBV19
TGTGCCAGTAGTCTTAGGCCCCCCGCGGGGGAGAGCACAGATACGCAGTATTTT
CASSLRPPAGESTDTQYF
>NA|TRBJ1-6|NA|TRBV5-4
TGTGCCAGCAGCATAACGGGGGGCGGGGCCGATTCACCCCTCCACTTT
CASSITGGGADSPLHF
>NA|TRBJ1-1|NA|TRBV5-4
TGTGCCAGCAGCTTAGCGACAGATAGGAACACTGAAGCTTTCTTT
CASSLATDRNTEAFF
>NA|TRBJ2-7|NA|TRBV7-2
TGTGCCAGCAGCTTAGCGTCCAGGGGAAACTACGAGCAGTACTTC
CASSLASRGNYEQYF
>NA|TRBJ1-6|TRBD1|TRBV5-4
TGTGCCAGCAGCCCTGGGGGACAGTATAATTCACCCCTCCACTTT
CASSPGGQYNSPLHF
>NA|TRBJ1-1|NA|TRBV19
TGTGCCAGTAGTATGGGGAGCACCCCCCCCCACACTGAAGCTTTCTTT
CASSMGSTPPHTEAFF
>NA|TRBJ2-5|TRBD2|TRBV5-1
TGCGCCAGCAGCTTGGGGGGGACTAGCCAAGAGACCCAGTACTTC
CASSLGGTSQETQYF
>NA|TRBJ2-2|NA|TRBV7-2
TGTGCCAGCAGCTTAGGGCAGGGGAACACCGGGGAGCTGTTTTTT
CASSLGQGNTGELFF
>NA|TRBJ2-7|NA|TRBV18
TGTGCCAGCTCACCAGCGCCCTACGAGCAGTACTTC
CASSPAPYEQYF
>NA|TRBJ1-1|TRBD1|TRBV10-3
TGTGCCATCAGAGCGGGACAGGGAATCACTGAAGCTTTCTTT
CAIRAGQGITEAFF
>NA|TRBJ2-3|TRBD2|TRBV11-1
TGTGCCAGCAGCAAAGGGACTAGCGGCAGCACAGATACGCAGTATTTT
CASSKGTSGSTDTQYF
>once|TRBJ2-3|TRBD2|TRBV7-9
TGTGCCAGCAGCTTAGGTCGAGCGGGGGGAGCAGATACGCAGTATTTT
CASSLGRAGGADTQYF
>NA|TRBJ2-1|NA|TRBV5-1
TGCGCCAGCAGCCCGTCTGGGGCGGTGGAGTTCTTC
CASSPSGAVEFF
>once|TRBJ2-1|TRBD1|TRBV10-1
TGCGCCAGCAGTCCTACAGGGGGAAGTTACAATGAGCAGTTCTTC
CASSPTGGSYNEQFF
>NA|TRBJ2-5|TRBD2|TRBV13
TGTGCCAGCAGCTCAACCCGCGGGGGGCTTCAAGAGACCCAGTACTTC
CASSSTRGGLQETQYF
>NA|TRBJ1-3|TRBD1|TRBV18
TGTGCCAGCTCACCGCCCGGGACAGGGAAGTTTGTCGGTGGAAACACCATATATTTT
CASSPPGTGKFVGGNTIYF
>NA|TRBJ2-3|NA|TRBV7-3
TGTGCCAGCAGCCCCGGTGGGGCCCGTAGCACAGATACGCAGTATTTT
CASSPGGARSTDTQYF
>few|TRBJ1-2|TRBD1|TRBV27
TGTGCCAGCAGTTCCCTCCAGGGACAGGGGCTTGCCTATGGCTACACCTTC
CASSSLQGQGLAYGYTF
>NA|TRBJ2-7|NA|TRBV5-1
TGCGCCAGCAGCTTCGACAGAGCAACCTACGAGCAGTACTTC
CASSFDRATYEQYF
>NA|TRBJ2-5|TRBD1|TRBV5-8
TGTGCCAGCAGCTTAAGGTCACAGGGGGGGACCCAGTACTTC
CASSLRSQGGTQYF
>NA|TRBJ1-5|TRBD1|TRBV30
TGTGCCTGGAGCCTAATCCACCCCGGGACAGCGAACGACCCTAGCAATCAGCCCCAGCATTTT
CAWSLIHPGTANDPSNQPQHF
>NA|TRBJ1-5|TRBD1|TRBV7-9
TGTGCCAGCAGCTTAGAGGCAGGGGGCTTCAATCAGCCCCAGCATTTT
CASSLEAGGFNQPQHF
>NA|TRBJ2-5|NA|TRBV2
TGTGCCAGCAGTGACCAGGCAGGGGCTCAAGAGACCCAGTACTTC
CASSDQAGAQETQYF
>once|TRBJ2-5|NA|TRBV9
TGTGCCAGCAGCCTAGGTCGTTCAGAGACCCAGTACTTC
CASSLGRSETQYF
>NA|TRBJ2-2|NA|TRBV19
TGTGCCAGTAGTCTAAACAGGATCGGGGAGCTGTTTTTT
CASSLNRIGELFF
>NA|TRBJ1-1|TRBD1|TRBV5-4
TGTGCCAGCAGCGAAGGACAGGGGCTCAACACTGAAGCTTTCTTT
CASSEGQGLNTEAFF
>NA|TRBJ2-3|NA|TRBV7-2
TGTGCCAGCAGTCCGGGGTTAGGCGGAAGCACAGATACGCAGTATTTT
CASSPGLGGSTDTQYF
>NA|TRBJ1-1|TRBD1|TRBV27
TGTGCCAGCAGTCAGAACAGGGGGCGGGCTGAAGCTTTCTTT
CASSQNRGRAEAFF
>NA|TRBJ1-2|TRBD1|TRBV14
TGTGCCAGCAGCCAACAGACAGGGATGGGGGCTGGTGGCTACACCTTC
CASSQQTGMGAGGYTF
>once|TRBJ1-4|TRBD1|TRBV5-1
TGCGCCAGCAGCAATCGACAGGGAGAAAAACTGTTTTTT
CASSNRQGEKLFF
>NA|TRBJ2-1|TRBD2|TRBV19
TGTGCCAGTAGTAATCTAGCGGGGGGTTACAATGAGCAGTTCTTC
CASSNLAGGYNEQFF
>NA|TRBJ2-5|TRBD2|TRBV5-1
TGCGCCAGCAGCCGGGGGACTATCCAAGAGACCCAGTACTTC
CASSRGTIQETQYF
>NA|TRBJ1-1|TRBD1|TRBV5-1
TGCGCCAGCAGCCCGGCGCAGGGGGCCACTGAAGCTTTCTTT
CASSPAQGATEAFF
>NA|TRBJ2-5|TRBD1|TRBV10-1
TGCGCCAGCAGCCCCGGGACAGGGGGGCTACAAGAGACCCAGTACTTC
CASSPGTGGLQETQYF
>few|TRBJ2-7|TRBD1|TRBV6-2/TRBV6-3
TGTGCCAGCAGTTACCCGGGACAGCCCCACAACTTC
CASSYPGQPHNF